This TCR beta chain was observed in a study of blood T cell repertoires in COVID-19. In the authors' methods: Nucleated cell counts were estimated from reference gene primer amplification. TCRdb's table, derived via immunoSEQ multiplex PCR, lists solely in-frame clones and lacks some. The DNA was the basis for D and trimming; V, J and clone size are from that table. The table lists 290,000 or so clones, 75% to 85% of them singletons. Sequencing used peripheral blood. This clonotype was obtained from a man over 45 with active or convalescent COVID-19.

CDR3 region: CASSLHHFYEQYF. CDR3 in DNA: TGTGCCAGCAGCCTCCATCACTTCTACGAGCAGTACTTC. The chain couples TRBV14 to TRBJ2-7; D uncertain. V was trimmed by 4 bases and J by 3 bases, leaving 10 bases between them. Germline CDR1 SGHDN, CDR2 FVKESK. The CDR3 length is 13 residues.